This is a list of T cell receptor beta chains from one sample in a study of Graves' ophthalmopathy and Graves' hyperthyroidism. TCRdb re-derived calls from the multiplex PCR reads in MiXCR, one entry per CDR3 protein. The table records 200,000 to 250,000 distinct CDR3 sequences, around 30% of them present only once. Source material: peripheral blood. The receptors were gathered from a man aged 45-65 years with Graves' ophthalmopathy. Both conserved end residues are part of each CDR3. The D gene is left open where the match is weak. Part of the rows lack a size; the others show once, few, many or a class for expanded clones.

v_gene,d_gene,j_gene,abundance,CDR3aa,CDR3nt
TRBV19,NA,TRBJ1-2,few,CASSIDRVGNYGYTF,TGTGCCAGTAGTATAGACAGGGTCGGCAACTATGGCTACACCTTC
TRBV7-9,NA,TRBJ2-5,many,CASSITDETQYF,TGTGCCAGCAGCATAACTGATGAGACCCAGTACTTC
TRBV11-2,NA,TRBJ2-7,NA,CASSFGTQYEQYF,TGTGCCAGCAGCTTCGGGACCCAGTACGAGCAGTACTTC
TRBV6-1,TRBD1,TRBJ1-1,few,CATLRTGYTEAFF,TGTGCCACCCTCAGGACAGGGTACACTGAAGCTTTCTTT
TRBV28,NA,TRBJ2-5,many,CASSARGSGETQYF,TGTGCCAGCAGTGCCAGGGGTTCAGGGGAGACCCAGTACTTC
TRBV7-9,TRBD1,TRBJ1-1,many,CASSPTGGGTEAFF,TGTGCCAGCAGCCCAACAGGGGGTGGAACTGAAGCTTTCTTT
TRBV6-2/TRBV6-3,NA,TRBJ2-5,NA,CASSMTREPTETQYF,TGTGCCAGCAGTATGACAAGGGAACCCACGGAGACCCAGTACTTC
TRBV19,NA,TRBJ2-2,many,CASSTEPRAATGELFF,TGTGCCAGTAGTACCGAGCCCAGGGCGGCCACCGGGGAGCTGTTTTTT
TRBV25-1,TRBD2,TRBJ2-2,NA,CASSELGIAGGSANTGELFF,TGTGCCAGCAGTGAATTGGGGATAGCGGGAGGGAGCGCGAACACCGGGGAGCTGTTTTTT
TRBV20-1,NA,TRBJ2-7,once,CSASLQAYEQYF,TGCAGTGCTAGTTTACAGGCCTACGAGCAGTACTTC
TRBV4-1,TRBD1,TRBJ2-5,many,CASSQVGQGARETQYF,TGCGCCAGCAGCCAAGTTGGGCAGGGGGCACGAGAGACCCAGTACTTC
TRBV12-3/TRBV12-4,TRBD1,TRBJ1-1,NA,CASSPVDRGQWTEAFF,TGTGCCAGCAGCCCTGTGGACAGGGGGCAGTGGACTGAAGCTTTCTTT
TRBV7-9,NA,TRBJ1-5,NA,CASQGEGPNQPQHF,TGTGCCTCTCAAGGCGAGGGCCCCAATCAGCCCCAGCATTTT
TRBV3-1,NA,TRBJ2-7,many,CASSQAGFDEQYF,TGTGCCAGCAGCCAAGCAGGGTTTGATGAGCAGTACTTC
TRBV19,NA,TRBJ1-5,many,CASSMRTDPQPQHF,TGTGCCAGTAGTATGCGGACAGATCCCCAGCCCCAGCATTTT
TRBV12-3/TRBV12-4,NA,TRBJ1-2,many,CASSPGTLYGYTF,TGTGCCAGCAGTCCCGGGACTTTATATGGCTACACCTTC
TRBV6-1,NA,TRBJ1-1,NA,CASKSGIVTEAFF,TGTGCCAGCAAGTCCGGGATCGTCACTGAAGCTTTCTTT
TRBV12-3/TRBV12-4,TRBD1,TRBJ1-2,few,CASSRSDRAYGYTF,TGTGCCAGCAGTCGATCCGACAGGGCCTATGGCTACACCTTC
TRBV5-1,NA,TRBJ2-5,few,CASSWTAGAGETQYF,TGCGCCAGCAGTTGGACCGCGGGGGCTGGGGAGACCCAGTACTTC
TRBV28,NA,TRBJ2-7,many,CASSFAGGNYEQYF,TGTGCCAGCAGTTTTGCCGGGGGCAACTACGAGCAGTACTTC
TRBV12-3/TRBV12-4,TRBD2,TRBJ2-5,NA,CASSPGTSGEETQYF,TGTGCCAGCAGTCCCGGGACTAGCGGCGAAGAGACCCAGTACTTC
TRBV29-1,NA,TRBJ2-7,many,CSLKVIRRDQNEQYF,TGCAGCTTAAAAGTTATTAGGCGGGATCAAAACGAGCAGTACTTC
TRBV16,NA,TRBJ1-6,few,CASSLTAAGGNSPLHF,TGTGCCAGCAGCCTAACAGCGGCCGGGGGTAATTCACCCCTCCACTTT
TRBV7-2,NA,TRBJ1-2,many,CASSLVIGREGYTF,TGTGCCAGCAGCTTAGTAATCGGCAGGGAAGGCTACACCTTC
TRBV27,NA,TRBJ1-1,many,CASSPGRMNTEAFF,TGTGCCAGCAGTCCGGGACGGATGAACACTGAAGCTTTCTTT
TRBV13,NA,TRBJ2-7,NA,CASSPGATYEQYF,TGTGCCAGCAGCCCCGGGGCTACCTACGAGCAGTACTTC
TRBV6-2/TRBV6-3,NA,TRBJ1-6,NA,CASSYERVASPLHF,TGTGCCAGCAGTTACGAAAGGGTGGCCTCACCCCTCCACTTT
TRBV12-3/TRBV12-4,NA,TRBJ1-1,many,CASSLIGSEAFF,TGTGCCAGCAGTTTAATCGGGTCTGAAGCTTTCTTT
TRBV7-2,TRBD1,TRBJ2-7,many,CASSLNRGEQYF,TGTGCCAGCAGCCTAAACAGGGGCGAGCAGTACTTC